This T cell receptor (beta chain) came from a study of T cell responses to AZD1222 COVID-19 vaccine. Overall study results and limits: The study found Spike-specific TCR breadth and depth rose after two AZD1222 doses. Nearly half of spike-specific TCRs reportedly target unmutated variant regions.

The protocol was immunoSEQ multiplex PCR, while the TCRdb copy is restricted to in-frame clones and leaves out a portion. The sample yields some 98,000 clones, more than 70% seen once. For this clone: The antigen is not known.

Germline lookup yields CDR1 LNHDA and CDR2 SQIVND (reference sequence). The ends lost 6 bases at V and 3 bases at J; junction bases unmatched: 4. The CDR3 length is 13 residues. The TCR was taken from an adult in good health. The chain uses TRBV19 and TRBJ2-7, with 8 bases matching TRBD1. The sample in question was peripheral blood, obtained on day 0 of AZD1222 vaccination. The CDR3 DNA is TGTGCCAGTAGGGACAGGGTGGGCTACGAGCAGTACTTC. As protein: CASRDRVGYEQYF.